The following is a T cell receptor beta chain sequence with its context. These data originate in a study of shared clonotypes between healthy human individuals. Profiling relied on immunoSEQ multiplex PCR, and the TCRdb table lists in-frame clones only, not all of them. The sample holds roughly 2.5 million clones, around nine tenths seen once. Trimming left V 4 bases short and J 8 bases short, with 22 bases between. Per the germline V gene, CDR1 is LNHDA and CDR2 is SQIVND (reference sequence). The CDR3 is made up of 16 amino acids. This clonotype was sampled from a man between 18 and 35 years old in good health. Sequencing was carried out using naive CD4+ T cells sorted from blood. Subset: CD45RA+ positively selected. V and J are TRBV19 and TRBJ2-3; possible D gene TRBD1, 6 bases. Written as DNA, the CDR3 is TGTGCCAGTAGTAAACGAACCTACAGGGCCCTCGGTACGCAGTATTTT. This gives the protein CASSKRTYRALGTQYF.